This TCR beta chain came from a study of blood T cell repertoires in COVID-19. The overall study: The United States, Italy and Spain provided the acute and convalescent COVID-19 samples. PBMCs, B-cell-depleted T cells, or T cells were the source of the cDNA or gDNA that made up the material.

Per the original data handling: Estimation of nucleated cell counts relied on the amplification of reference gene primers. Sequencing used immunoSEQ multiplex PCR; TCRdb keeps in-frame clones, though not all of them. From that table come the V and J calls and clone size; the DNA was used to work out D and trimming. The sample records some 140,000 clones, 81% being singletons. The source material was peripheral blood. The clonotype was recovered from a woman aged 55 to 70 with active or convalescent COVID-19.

The CDR3 coding sequence is TGTGCCAGCAGTAGACGGGGTGGGGATGGCTACACCTTC. It is translated as CASSRRGGDGYTF. The chain is built from TRBV6-5 and TRBJ1-2; D not resolved. Germline loops: CDR1 MNHEY, CDR2 SVGAGI. The CDR3 has 13 amino acids. V was clipped by 5 bases and J by 6 bases, with 13 bases between them.